The rows below give T cell receptor beta chains drawn from one sample of a study of radiotherapy plus CTLA-4 blockade in lung cancer. Sequencing was performed with immunoSEQ multiplex PCR; in TCRdb, only in-frame clones are kept and a portion is missing. The table has about 120,000 clones, approximately 90% seen once; the top ten hold approximately 6.6%. The material was peripheral blood, obtained from a patient treated with radiotherapy plus ipilimumab. The receptors shown here come from a human donor with non-small cell lung cancer that progressed on radiotherapy plus ipilimumab. The CDR3 runs from the conserved cysteine through the conserved F or W. Fields, in order: D gene, J gene, clone size, V gene, CDR3 DNA, CDR3 protein. A D gene is named only where the DNA matches it firmly. Clone size is shown for a subset of rows, as once, few, many or a class of expanded clone.

NA,TRBJ1-4,few,TRBV20-1,TGCAGTGGACCTTTGAATGAAAAACTGTTTTTT,CSGPLNEKLFF
TRBD1,TRBJ1-1,NA,TRBV18,TGTGCCAGCTCACTGGGACAGGGGTCAGACACTGAAGCTTTCTTT,CASSLGQGSDTEAFF
NA,TRBJ2-3,NA,TRBV5-1,TGCGCCAGCAGGTTAGGGGGAGTAGGCACAGATACGCAGTATTTT,CASRLGGVGTDTQYF
TRBD1,TRBJ2-7,NA,TRBV6-5,TGTGCCAGCAGGGGACAGGGTTCTTTCTACGAGCAGTACTTC,CASRGQGSFYEQYF
NA,TRBJ2-7,few,TRBV5-4,TGTGCCAGCAGCTTGAGGGGCACCTACGAGCAGTACTTC,CASSLRGTYEQYF
NA,TRBJ2-1,NA,TRBV30,TGTGCCTGGAGTGAAGGCGCTAGGATAACTGGTGAGCAGTTCTTC,CAWSEGARITGEQFF
TRBD1,TRBJ2-5,NA,TRBV29-1,TGCAGCGGCCTGACAGGGTTAGAGACCCAGTACTTC,CSGLTGLETQYF
NA,TRBJ2-1,NA,TRBV4-1,TGCGCCAGCAGCTTTGAGGGGGGGTTCTACAATGAGCAGTTCTTC,CASSFEGGFYNEQFF
TRBD2,TRBJ2-1,NA,TRBV6-1,TGTGCCAGCACTCCTAGCGGGAGTGTCTACAATGAGCAGTTCTTC,CASTPSGSVYNEQFF
TRBD1,TRBJ1-2,NA,TRBV27,TGTGCCAGCAGGAGACAGGGTACAAATGGCTACACCTTC,CASRRQGTNGYTF
TRBD1,TRBJ2-7,NA,TRBV18,TGTGCCAGCTCACCGTCCCGGGACAGGGGGCCCGAGCAGTACTTC,CASSPSRDRGPEQYF
NA,TRBJ1-5,once,TRBV2,TGTGCCAGCAACGGACAGCGCAATCAGCCCCAGCATTTT,CASNGQRNQPQHF
TRBD1,TRBJ2-1,NA,TRBV7-9,TGTGCCAGCGACAGGGTTGGCAATGAGCAGTTCTTC,CASDRVGNEQFF
NA,TRBJ2-1,NA,TRBV9,TGTGCCAGCAGCGTAGCCGACTCGCCCCAACCAAACAATGAGCAGTTCTTC,CASSVADSPQPNNEQFF
NA,TRBJ2-5,NA,TRBV4-2,TGTGCCAGCAGCCAAAGCCAGCGGCAAAACTGGTACCAAGAGACCCAGTACTTC,CASSQSQRQNWYQETQYF
TRBD1,TRBJ2-7,NA,TRBV7-2,TGTGCCAGCAGCTCGGACAGGGCGGCGAGGGAGCAGTACTTC,CASSSDRAAREQYF
NA,TRBJ2-5,NA,TRBV25-1,TGTGCCAGCAGTGTAGGGGACGGGGAGACCCAGTACTTC,CASSVGDGETQYF
NA,TRBJ1-2,once,TRBV6-1,TGTGCCAGCGGACGGGCGAGAGGCTACACCTTC,CASGRARGYTF
NA,TRBJ2-7,once,TRBV2,TGTGCCAGCAATCTGGCGGGGGCCTCCTACGAGCAGTACTTC,CASNLAGASYEQYF
NA,TRBJ1-1,NA,TRBV20-1,TGCAGTGCCGTGGGGACTGAAGCTTTCTTT,CSAVGTEAFF
TRBD1,TRBJ2-7,NA,TRBV7-2,TGTGCCAGCAGCTTAGTGCCGGGACAGGGAGGCGAGCAGTACTTC,CASSLVPGQGGEQYF
NA,TRBJ1-1,few,TRBV7-9,TGTGCCAGCAGCTTAGGGCGCGGGTGGGGGAACACTGAAGCTTTCTTT,CASSLGRGWGNTEAFF
NA,TRBJ1-5,NA,TRBV28,TGTGCCAGCTTCGACCGGGACAGCAATCAGCCCCAGCATTTT,CASFDRDSNQPQHF
NA,TRBJ1-2,NA,TRBV2,TGTGCCAGCAGTGAAGCACTTCAGGGACGAAGTGGCTACACCTTC,CASSEALQGRSGYTF
NA,TRBJ1-1,NA,TRBV30,TGTGCCTGGCTTACAGGGTTCCCGGGGACTGAAGCTTTCTTT,CAWLTGFPGTEAFF
NA,TRBJ2-1,NA,TRBV7-3,TGTGCCAGCAGCTTAACTGGCCTAGTAGGCAATGAGCAGTTCTTC,CASSLTGLVGNEQFF
NA,TRBJ1-1,NA,TRBV5-1,TGCGCCAGCAGCTTGGACAGGGTGAACACTGAAGCTTTCTTT,CASSLDRVNTEAFF
NA,TRBJ1-1,NA,TRBV6-5,TGTGCCAGCAGTTACTCGAAGCGGCGGGGGGCTGAAGCTTTCTTT,CASSYSKRRGAEAFF
TRBD1,TRBJ1-4,NA,TRBV4-1,TGCGCCAGCAGCCCTACCGGGACAGGGGTAGAAAAACTGTTTTTT,CASSPTGTGVEKLFF
NA,TRBJ2-1,NA,TRBV7-2,TGTGCCAGCAGCTACCCCAGGGAGGCGATTGAGCAGTTCTTC,CASSYPREAIEQFF
NA,TRBJ2-5,NA,TRBV13,TGTGCCAGCAGCCCCCAAAGCATCGGGACGAGGCAAGAGACCCAGTACTTC,CASSPQSIGTRQETQYF
NA,TRBJ1-5,NA,TRBV2,TGTGCCAGTACACAGGGCCGTAATCAGCCCCAGCATTTT,CASTQGRNQPQHF
NA,TRBJ2-2,NA,TRBV18,TGTGCCAGCTCCCCACAAACCGGGTCGAACACCGGGGAGCTGTTTTTT,CASSPQTGSNTGELFF
NA,TRBJ2-1,NA,TRBV19,TGTGCCAGTAGATCTGATGCTAGCAGCTCCTACAATGAGCAGTTCTTC,CASRSDASSSYNEQFF
TRBD1,TRBJ1-5,NA,TRBV19,TGTGCCAGTAGTATAAACGAGGGGGCGGGCAATCAGCCCCAGCATTTT,CASSINEGAGNQPQHF
NA,TRBJ2-3,NA,TRBV5-4,TGTGCCAGCAGCTTGCCCAGCGGGCCCAGCACAGATACGCAGTATTTT,CASSLPSGPSTDTQYF
TRBD2,TRBJ2-1,NA,TRBV5-8,TGTGCCAGCAGCCCGGGGACTAGCGGGAGGTCTGAGCAGTTCTTC,CASSPGTSGRSEQFF
TRBD2,TRBJ2-7,NA,TRBV7-9,TGTGCCAGCAGCCAATCCGGGACTAGCGGTTACGAGCAGTACTTC,CASSQSGTSGYEQYF
TRBD1,TRBJ1-1,NA,TRBV29-1,TGCAGCGTTGAACCAATGGACAGGGGCACTGAAGCTTTCTTT,CSVEPMDRGTEAFF